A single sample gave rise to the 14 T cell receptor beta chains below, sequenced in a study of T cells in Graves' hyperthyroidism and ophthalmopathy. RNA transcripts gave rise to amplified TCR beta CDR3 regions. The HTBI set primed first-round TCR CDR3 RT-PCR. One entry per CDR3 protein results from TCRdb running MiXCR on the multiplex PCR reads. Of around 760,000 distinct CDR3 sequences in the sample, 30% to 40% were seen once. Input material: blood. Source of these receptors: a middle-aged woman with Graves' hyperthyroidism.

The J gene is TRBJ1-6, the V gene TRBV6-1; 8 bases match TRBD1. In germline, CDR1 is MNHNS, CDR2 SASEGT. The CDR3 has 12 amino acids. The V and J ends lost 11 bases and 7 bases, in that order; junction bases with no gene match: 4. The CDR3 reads CAVGQANSPLHF. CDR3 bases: TGTGCCGTGGGACAGGCGAATTCACCCCTCCACTTT.

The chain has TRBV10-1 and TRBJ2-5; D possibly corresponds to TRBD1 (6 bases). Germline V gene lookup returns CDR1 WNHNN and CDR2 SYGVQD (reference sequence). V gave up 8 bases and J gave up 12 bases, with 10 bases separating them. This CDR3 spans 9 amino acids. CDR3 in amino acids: CASGQTEYF. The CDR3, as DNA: TGCGCCAGCGGACAGACAGAGTACTTC.

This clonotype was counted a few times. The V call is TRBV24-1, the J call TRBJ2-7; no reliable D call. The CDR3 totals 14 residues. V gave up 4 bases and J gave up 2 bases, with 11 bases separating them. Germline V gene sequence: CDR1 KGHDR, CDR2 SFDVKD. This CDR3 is CATSDPGRAYEQYF. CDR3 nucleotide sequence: TGTGCCACCAGTGACCCAGGACGGGCCTACGAGCAGTACTTC.

The CDR3 DNA reads as TGTGCCAGCAGTTACTCGGCAGGTCTCGCCTCAACTAATGAAAAACTGTTTTTT. This translates into CASSYSAGLASTNEKLFF. The chain couples TRBV6-5 to TRBJ1-4; D gene uncertain. Trimming removed 0 bases from V and 0 bases from J, with 14 bases in between. Germline CDR1 reads MNHEY; CDR2 reads SVGAGI. The CDR3 length is 18 residues.

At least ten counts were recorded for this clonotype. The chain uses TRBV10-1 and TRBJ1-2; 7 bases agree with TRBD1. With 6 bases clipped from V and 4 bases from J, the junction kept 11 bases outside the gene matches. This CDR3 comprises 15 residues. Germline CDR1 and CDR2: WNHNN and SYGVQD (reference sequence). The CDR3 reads CASSQARDSLYGYTF. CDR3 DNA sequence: TGCGCCAGCAGCCAGGCCCGGGACAGCCTCTATGGCTACACCTTC.

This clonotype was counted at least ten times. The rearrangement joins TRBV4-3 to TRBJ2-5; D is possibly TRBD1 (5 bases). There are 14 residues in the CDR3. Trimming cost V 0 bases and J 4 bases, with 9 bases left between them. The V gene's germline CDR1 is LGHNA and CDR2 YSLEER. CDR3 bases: TGCGCCAGCAGCCAAGAAGGGGTTGGAGAGACCCAGTACTTC. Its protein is CASSQEGVGETQYF.

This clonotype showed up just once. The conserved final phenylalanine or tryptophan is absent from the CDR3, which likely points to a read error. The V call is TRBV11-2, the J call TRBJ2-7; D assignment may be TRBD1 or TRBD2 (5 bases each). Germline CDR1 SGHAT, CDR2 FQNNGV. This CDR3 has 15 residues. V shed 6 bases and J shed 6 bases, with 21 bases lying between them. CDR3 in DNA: TGTGCCAGCAGTTACGACGGGACGGACCCGGGCGAGCAGTACCTC. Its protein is CASSYDGTDPGEQYL.

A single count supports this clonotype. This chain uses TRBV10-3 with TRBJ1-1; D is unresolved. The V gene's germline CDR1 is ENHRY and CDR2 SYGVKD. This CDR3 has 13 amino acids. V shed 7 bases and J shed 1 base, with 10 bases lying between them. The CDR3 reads CAITPLGNTEAFF. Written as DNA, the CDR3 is TGTGCCATCACTCCACTGGGGAACACTGAAGCTTTCTTT.

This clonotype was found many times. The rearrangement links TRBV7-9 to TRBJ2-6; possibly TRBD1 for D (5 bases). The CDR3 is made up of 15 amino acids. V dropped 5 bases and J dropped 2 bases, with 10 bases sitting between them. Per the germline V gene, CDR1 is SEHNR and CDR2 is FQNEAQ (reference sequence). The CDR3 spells CASSPQVAGANVLTF. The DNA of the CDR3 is TGTGCCAGCAGCCCACAGGTGGCTGGGGCCAACGTCCTGACTTTC.

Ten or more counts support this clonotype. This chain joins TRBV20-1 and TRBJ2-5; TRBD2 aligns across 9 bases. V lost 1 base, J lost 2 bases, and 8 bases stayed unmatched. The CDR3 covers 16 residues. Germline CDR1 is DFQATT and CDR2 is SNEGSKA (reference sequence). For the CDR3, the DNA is TGCAGTGCTAGAGGTCTCGTAGCGGGGGAACAAGAGACCCAGTACTTC. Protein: CSARGLVAGEQETQYF.

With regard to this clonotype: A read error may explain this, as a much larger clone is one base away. The CDR3 spells CASSLNRSEQYF. CDR3 DNA: TGTGCCAGCAGCTTGAACAGAAGCGAGCAGTACTTC. This rearrangement joins TRBV5-4 to TRBJ2-7; D unresolved. Looked up from germline, CDR1 is SGHNT and CDR2 is YYREEE (reference sequence). The CDR3 extends over 12 amino acids. V was pared by 1 base and J by 6 bases, with 8 bases between. The full variable domain, completed using reference TRBV5-4 and TRBJ2-7, is ETGVTQSPTHLIKTRGQQVTLRCSSQSGHNTVSWYQQALGQGPQFIFQYYREEENGRGNFPPRFSGLQFPNYSSELNVNALELDDSALYLCASSLNRSEQYFGPGTRLTVT.

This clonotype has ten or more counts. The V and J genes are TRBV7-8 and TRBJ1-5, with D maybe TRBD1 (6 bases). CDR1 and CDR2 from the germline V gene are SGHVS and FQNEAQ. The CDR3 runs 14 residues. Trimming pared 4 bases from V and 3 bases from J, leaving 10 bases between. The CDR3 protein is CASSSRDNNQPQHF. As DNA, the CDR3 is TGTGCCAGCAGCTCCCGGGACAACAATCAGCCCCAGCATTTT.

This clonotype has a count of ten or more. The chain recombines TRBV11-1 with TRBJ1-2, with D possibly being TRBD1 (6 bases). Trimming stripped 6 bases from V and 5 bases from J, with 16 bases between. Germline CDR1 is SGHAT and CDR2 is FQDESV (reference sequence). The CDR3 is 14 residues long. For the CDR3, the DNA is TGTGCCAGCAGTCTGGAGACAGGTGCTTATGGCTACACCTTC. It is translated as CASSLETGAYGYTF.

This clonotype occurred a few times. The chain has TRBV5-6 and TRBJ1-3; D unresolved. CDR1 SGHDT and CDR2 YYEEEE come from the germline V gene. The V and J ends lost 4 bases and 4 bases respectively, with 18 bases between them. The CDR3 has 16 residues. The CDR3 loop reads CASSPRRILRGNTIYF. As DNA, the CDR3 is TGTGCCAGCAGCCCTAGGCGGATACTCAGAGGAAACACCATATATTTT.